The entry below gives a single TCR beta chain sequence along with its context. CDR3 size: 11 residues. V lost 2 bases to trimming and J lost 6 bases, with 5 bases between them. Germline CDR1 and CDR2: MNHEY and SVGAGI. This sample was taken from a study of blood T cell repertoires in COVID-19. Looking at the study overall: The origin of the acute and convalescent COVID-19 samples was the United States, Italy and Spain. Sample material is recorded as cDNA or gDNA derived from T cells, B-cell-depleted T cells, or PBMCs.

Per the original data handling: Amplification of reference gene primers was used by the study to estimate nucleated cell counts. Clones were read by immunoSEQ multiplex PCR, and TCRdb kept only the in-frame ones, dropping some. V and J calls and clone size come straight from that table; D and trimming were deduced from the DNA. The sample has approximately 240,000 clones, around 85% seen once. The sequenced sample was PBMCs or T cells enriched from blood (not recorded which). The clonotype originates from a woman between 50 and 59 years old in a cohort exposed to, infected with or recovered from COVID-19 (not recorded which). This rearrangement joins TRBV6-5 to TRBJ2-7; no reliable D call. CDR3 amino acids: CASSYLSEQYF. DNA of the CDR3: TGTGCCAGCAGTTACCTTTCCGAGCAGTACTTC.